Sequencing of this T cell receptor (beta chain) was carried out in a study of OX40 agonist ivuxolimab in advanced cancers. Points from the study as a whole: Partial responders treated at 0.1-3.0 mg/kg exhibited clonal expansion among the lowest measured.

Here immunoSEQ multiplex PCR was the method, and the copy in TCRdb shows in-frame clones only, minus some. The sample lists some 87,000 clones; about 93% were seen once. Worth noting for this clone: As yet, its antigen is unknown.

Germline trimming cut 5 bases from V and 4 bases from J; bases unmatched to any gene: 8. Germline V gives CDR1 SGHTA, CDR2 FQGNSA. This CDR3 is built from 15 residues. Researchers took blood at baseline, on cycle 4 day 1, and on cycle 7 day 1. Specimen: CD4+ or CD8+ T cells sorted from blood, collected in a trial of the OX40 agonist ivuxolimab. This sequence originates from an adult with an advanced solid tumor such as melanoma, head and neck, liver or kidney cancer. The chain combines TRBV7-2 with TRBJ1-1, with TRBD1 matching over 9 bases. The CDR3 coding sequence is TGTGCCAGCAGCCTCCGGGACAGGGTGGGCACTGAAGCTTTCTTT. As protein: CASSLRDRVGTEAFF.